These T cell receptor beta chains were read from a single sample in a study of T cell responses to AZD1222 COVID-19 vaccine. Some clones are missing from TCRdb's copy, which holds only in-frame ones; the method was immunoSEQ multiplex PCR. This sample has 210,000 or so clones, with approximately 94% found just once. Sequences were derived from peripheral blood, sampled on day 0 of MenACWY control vaccination. The receptors shown here come from an adult in good health. CDR3s include the opening cysteine and the closing phenylalanine or tryptophan. A D gene is named only where the DNA matches it firmly. Clone size is not always given. Where it is, it says once, few, many or a class for expanded clones.

clone_size: -
v_call: TRBV30
d_call: TRBD1
j_call: TRBJ1-2
cdr3_aa: CAWSATGDYGYTF
cdr3_nt: TGTGCCTGGAGCGCGACAGGGGACTATGGCTACACCTTC

clone_size: -
v_call: TRBV3-1/TRBV3-2
d_call: -
j_call: TRBJ1-4
cdr3_aa: CASSQRVWGGEKLFF
cdr3_nt: TGTGCCAGCAGCCAACGGGTCTGGGGAGGGGAAAAACTGTTTTTT

clone_size: -
v_call: TRBV18
d_call: TRBD1
j_call: TRBJ1-4
cdr3_aa: CASSPQRDREGEKLFF
cdr3_nt: TGTGCCAGCTCACCACAACGCGACAGGGAGGGAGAAAAACTGTTTTTT

clone_size: -
v_call: TRBV5-1
d_call: TRBD1
j_call: TRBJ1-1
cdr3_aa: CATTSGQGDTEAFF
cdr3_nt: TGCGCCACTACGTCGGGACAGGGGGACACTGAAGCTTTCTTT

clone_size: -
v_call: TRBV10-3
d_call: -
j_call: TRBJ1-2
cdr3_aa: CAISQGSNYGYTF
cdr3_nt: TGTGCCATCAGCCAAGGGTCTAACTATGGCTACACCTTC

clone_size: -
v_call: TRBV7-9
d_call: TRBD1
j_call: TRBJ2-5
cdr3_aa: CASSQGDLGQETQYF
cdr3_nt: TGTGCCAGCAGCCAGGGGGACCTGGGCCAAGAGACCCAGTACTTC

clone_size: -
v_call: TRBV20-1
d_call: -
j_call: TRBJ1-2
cdr3_aa: CSVSRLEGYTF
cdr3_nt: TGCAGTGTATCCCGGCTTGAGGGCTACACCTTC

clone_size: -
v_call: TRBV6-4
d_call: -
j_call: TRBJ2-7
cdr3_aa: CASSDTPWSQQYF
cdr3_nt: TGTGCCAGCAGTGACACGCCGTGGTCACAGCAGTACTTC

clone_size: -
v_call: TRBV14
d_call: -
j_call: TRBJ2-2
cdr3_aa: CASSPQAAAFNTGELFF
cdr3_nt: TGTGCCAGCAGCCCACAGGCGGCAGCATTCAACACCGGGGAGCTGTTTTTT

clone_size: -
v_call: TRBV19
d_call: TRBD1
j_call: TRBJ1-5
cdr3_aa: CASSIQGATQPQHF
cdr3_nt: TGTGCCAGTAGTATACAGGGGGCGACTCAGCCCCAGCATTTT

clone_size: -
v_call: TRBV3-1/TRBV3-2
d_call: -
j_call: TRBJ1-4
cdr3_aa: CASSQGDLPEKLFF
cdr3_nt: TGTGCCAGCAGCCAAGGGGACTTGCCCGAAAAACTGTTTTTT

clone_size: once
v_call: TRBV6-2/TRBV6-3
d_call: TRBD2
j_call: TRBJ2-2
cdr3_aa: CASSYWRGETRNTGELFF
cdr3_nt: TGTGCCAGCAGTTACTGGCGGGGGGAAACTCGGAACACCGGGGAGCTGTTTTTT

clone_size: -
v_call: TRBV7-3
d_call: -
j_call: TRBJ2-2
cdr3_aa: CASTPRAGGKPTGELFF
cdr3_nt: TGTGCCAGCACCCCAAGGGCGGGCGGAAAACCCACCGGGGAGCTGTTTTTT

clone_size: -
v_call: TRBV7-9
d_call: -
j_call: TRBJ1-5
cdr3_aa: CASSPGDVSNQPQHF
cdr3_nt: TGTGCCAGCAGCCCCGGGGACGTTAGCAATCAGCCCCAGCATTTT

clone_size: -
v_call: TRBV2
d_call: -
j_call: TRBJ2-2
cdr3_aa: CASSGQRNTGELFF
cdr3_nt: TGTGCCAGCAGTGGACAGAGGAACACCGGGGAGCTGTTTTTT

clone_size: -
v_call: TRBV12-3/TRBV12-4
d_call: -
j_call: TRBJ2-3
cdr3_aa: CASSRDGRDTQYF
cdr3_nt: TGTGCCAGCAGCCGGGACGGCAGAGATACGCAGTATTTT

clone_size: -
v_call: TRBV18
d_call: -
j_call: TRBJ1-5
cdr3_aa: CASSPGSGGSNQPQHF
cdr3_nt: TGTGCCAGCTCACCGGGGAGCGGGGGTAGCAATCAGCCCCAGCATTTT

clone_size: -
v_call: TRBV27
d_call: -
j_call: TRBJ1-5
cdr3_aa: CASSRQVSNQPQHF
cdr3_nt: TGTGCCAGCAGTAGACAGGTTAGCAATCAGCCCCAGCATTTT

clone_size: once
v_call: TRBV30
d_call: -
j_call: TRBJ1-3
cdr3_aa: CAWSVPGSGNTIYF
cdr3_nt: TGTGCCTGGAGTGTCCCAGGCTCTGGAAACACCATATATTTT

clone_size: -
v_call: TRBV18
d_call: TRBD2
j_call: TRBJ2-3
cdr3_aa: CASSPRGGLSTDTQYF
cdr3_nt: TGTGCCAGCTCACCGCGGGGGGGGTTAAGCACAGATACGCAGTATTTT

clone_size: -
v_call: TRBV4-3
d_call: -
j_call: TRBJ2-5
cdr3_aa: CASSQDRSMETQYF
cdr3_nt: TGCGCCAGCAGCCAAGATAGGAGTATGGAGACCCAGTACTTC

clone_size: -
v_call: TRBV27
d_call: TRBD1
j_call: TRBJ1-1
cdr3_aa: CASRGQDNTEAFF
cdr3_nt: TGTGCCAGCCGAGGACAGGATAACACTGAAGCTTTCTTT

clone_size: -
v_call: TRBV6-5
d_call: TRBD1
j_call: TRBJ2-7
cdr3_aa: CASSYGGTGGSYEQYF
cdr3_nt: TGTGCCAGCAGTTACGGCGGGACAGGGGGCTCCTACGAGCAGTACTTC

clone_size: -
v_call: TRBV4-1
d_call: TRBD2
j_call: TRBJ2-7
cdr3_aa: CASSLYTRTSGGGEQYF
cdr3_nt: TGCGCCAGCAGCCTTTACACTCGGACTAGCGGGGGTGGCGAGCAGTACTTC

clone_size: once
v_call: TRBV24-1
d_call: -
j_call: TRBJ1-2
cdr3_aa: CATSDSDRSNYGYTF
cdr3_nt: TGTGCCACCAGTGATTCAGACAGGAGTAACTATGGCTACACCTTC

clone_size: -
v_call: TRBV29-1
d_call: -
j_call: TRBJ1-2
cdr3_aa: CSVSTDGYTF
cdr3_nt: TGCAGCGTTTCCACGGATGGCTACACCTTC

clone_size: -
v_call: TRBV7-2
d_call: -
j_call: TRBJ1-2
cdr3_aa: CASSLGKGVTYGCTF
cdr3_nt: TGTGCCAGCAGCTTAGGGAAAGGAGTTACCTATGGCTGCACCTTC

clone_size: -
v_call: TRBV19
d_call: -
j_call: TRBJ1-1
cdr3_aa: CASRDILNTEAFF
cdr3_nt: TGTGCCAGTAGAGACATACTGAACACTGAAGCTTTCTTT